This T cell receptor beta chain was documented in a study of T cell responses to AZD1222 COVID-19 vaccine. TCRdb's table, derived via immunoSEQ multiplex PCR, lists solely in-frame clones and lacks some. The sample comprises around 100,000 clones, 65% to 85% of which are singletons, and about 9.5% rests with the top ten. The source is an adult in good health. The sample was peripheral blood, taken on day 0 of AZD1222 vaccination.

The CDR3 bases are TGTGCCAGCAGCTTAGACGCAGCCCGTCATACCTACGAGCAGTACTTC. It yields the protein CASSLDAARHTYEQYF. The chain is built from TRBV7-2 and TRBJ2-7, with no clear D. The CDR3 has 16 amino acids. Germline CDR1 and CDR2: SGHTA and FQGNSA. Trimming removed 1 base at V and 2 bases at J, with 15 bases between.